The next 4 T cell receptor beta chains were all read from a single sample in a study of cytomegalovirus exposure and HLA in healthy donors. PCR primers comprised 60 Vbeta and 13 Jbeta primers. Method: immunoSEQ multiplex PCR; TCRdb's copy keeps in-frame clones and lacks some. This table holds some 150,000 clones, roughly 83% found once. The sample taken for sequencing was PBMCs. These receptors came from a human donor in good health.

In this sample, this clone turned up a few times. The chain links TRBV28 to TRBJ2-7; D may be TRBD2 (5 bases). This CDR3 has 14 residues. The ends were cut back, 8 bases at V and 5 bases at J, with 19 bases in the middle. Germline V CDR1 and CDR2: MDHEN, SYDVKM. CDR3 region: CASAGRWGAHEQYF. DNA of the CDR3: TGTGCCAGCGCCGGTCGGTGGGGAGCCCACGAGCAGTACTTC.

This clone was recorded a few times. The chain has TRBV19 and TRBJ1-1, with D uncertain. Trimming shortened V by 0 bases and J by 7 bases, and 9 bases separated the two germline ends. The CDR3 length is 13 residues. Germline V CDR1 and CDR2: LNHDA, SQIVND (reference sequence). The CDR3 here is CASSIDEGVEAFF. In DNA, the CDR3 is TGTGCCAGTAGTATAGATGAGGGAGTTGAAGCTTTCTTT.

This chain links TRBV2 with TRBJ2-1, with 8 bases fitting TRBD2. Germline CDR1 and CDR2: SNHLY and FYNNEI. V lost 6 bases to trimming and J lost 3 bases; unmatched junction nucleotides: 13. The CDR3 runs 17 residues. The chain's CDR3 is CASRIKTSAKLYNEQFF. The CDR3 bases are TGTGCCAGCAGAATAAAGACTAGCGCCAAACTCTACAATGAGCAGTTCTTC.

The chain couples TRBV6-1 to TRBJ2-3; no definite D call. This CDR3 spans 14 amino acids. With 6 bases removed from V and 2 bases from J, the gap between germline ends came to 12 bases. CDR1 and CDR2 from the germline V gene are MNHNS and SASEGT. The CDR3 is CASSQWQSTDTQYF. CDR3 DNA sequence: TGTGCCAGCAGCCAATGGCAGTCCACAGATACGCAGTATTTT.